The rows below give T cell receptor beta chains drawn from one sample of a study of cytomegalovirus exposure and HLA in healthy donors. The protocol was immunoSEQ multiplex PCR, while the TCRdb copy is restricted to in-frame clones and leaves out a portion. The sample has 30,000 to 35,000 clones, 65% to 75% seen once. The sequenced material came from PBMCs. Every receptor here comes from a man aged 40-49 years in good health and CMV-seropositive. CDR3s include the opening cysteine and the closing phenylalanine or tryptophan. The order of the fields is J gene, V gene, clone size, D gene, CDR3 length, CDR3 DNA, CDR3 protein. A D gene is named only where the DNA matches it firmly. Size is omitted from some rows. Given values are once, few, many or a class for expanded clones.

>TRBJ1-2|TRBV19|-|-|12
TGTGCCAGTAGTGCAGGGCTCTATGGCTACACCTTC
CASSAGLYGYTF
>TRBJ2-7|TRBV7-9|-|-|13
TGTTCCAGCAGCTCGGACAGCCTCTACGAGCAGTACTTC
CSSSSDSLYEQYF
>TRBJ2-5|TRBV2|-|TRBD1|16
TGTGCCAGCAGGAAGGTGGGGACAGGGCCCCAAGAGACCCAGTACTTC
CASRKVGTGPQETQYF
>TRBJ1-1|TRBV20-1|-|-|11
TGCAGTGCTAGAGAAGACAGTGTAGCTTTCTTT
CSAREDSVAFF
>TRBJ2-3|TRBV13|few|TRBD2|16
TGTGCCAGCAGCTCCGGACTAGCGGGGGCCACAGATACGCAGTATTTT
CASSSGLAGATDTQYF
>TRBJ2-3|TRBV7-9|-|TRBD2|14
TGTGCCAGCAGCTCACCGGGACTAGCGGGGGGGAGGTATTTT
CASSSPGLAGGRYF
>TRBJ2-1|TRBV7-9|-|-|15
TGTGCCAGCACCCTAGGAGGGGGCAATAACAATGAGCAGTTCTTC
CASTLGGGNNNEQFF
>TRBJ2-1|TRBV5-6|-|TRBD1|16
TGTGCCAGCAGCTTGTCGCAGGGGGCCTACTACAATGAGCAGTTCTTC
CASSLSQGAYYNEQFF
>TRBJ1-4|TRBV5-4|-|TRBD1|15
TGTGCCAGCAGCTTGGGTGGACAGGGAAGTGAAAAACTGTTTTTT
CASSLGGQGSEKLFF
>TRBJ1-1|TRBV21-1|-|-|14
TGTGCCAGCAGCGTCCGGGACAGGGACGTGTTGCCTTTCTTT
CASSVRDRDVLPFF
>TRBJ2-7|TRBV13|few|TRBD2|15
TGTGCCAGCAGCTTACGACTAGCGGGTGTCCACGAGCAGTACTTC
CASSLRLAGVHEQYF
>TRBJ2-7|TRBV10-3|-|TRBD1|13
TGTGCCACGCGACAGGGGGGCCCCTACGAGCAGTACTTC
CATRQGGPYEQYF
>TRBJ2-1|TRBV25-1|-|TRBD2|15
TGTGCCAGCCGTAGCGGGCTGGTCCCCTACAATGAGCAGTTCTTC
CASRSGLVPYNEQFF
>TRBJ2-3|TRBV7-9|once|-|13
TGTGCCAGCAGCCTCCCGTCCCCAGATACGCAGTATTTT
CASSLPSPDTQYF
>TRBJ1-5|TRBV5-6|once|TRBD1|12
TGTGCCAGCAGCTCAGGGGGCCAGCCCCAGCATTTT
CASSSGGQPQHF
>TRBJ1-3|TRBV6-6|few|-|16
TGTGCCAGCAGTTACTCGGGGCCTGGCTCTGGAAACACCATATATTTT
CASSYSGPGSGNTIYF
>TRBJ2-7|TRBV19|-|TRBD1|15
TGTGCCAGTAGTATCCCCGGACAGGGGGCTTACGAGCAGTACTTC
CASSIPGQGAYEQYF
>TRBJ2-5|TRBV7-9|-|-|13
TGTGCCAGCAGCTTAGAGGGGCGGGAGACCCAGTACTTC
CASSLEGRETQYF
>TRBJ1-4|TRBV6-1|-|-|11
TGTGCCGGAGGGCCTAATGAAAAACTGTTTTTT
CAGGPNEKLFF
>TRBJ1-2|TRBV7-2|once|-|14
TGTGCCAGCAGCCGCGACAGACAAGACTATGGCTACACCTTC
CASSRDRQDYGYTF
>TRBJ1-4|TRBV6-1|-|TRBD1|13
TGTGCCAGCACGGACAGGCTTCATGAAAAACTGTTTTTT
CASTDRLHEKLFF
>TRBJ1-1|TRBV19|-|TRBD1|16
TGTGCCAGTAGTACAAGAGACAGGGGGATGAACACTGAAGCTTTCTTT
CASSTRDRGMNTEAFF
>TRBJ2-5|TRBV18|-|-|12
TGTGCCAGCTCACCCATCCAAGAGACCCAGTACTTC
CASSPIQETQYF
>TRBJ1-3|TRBV5-6|-|-|15
TGTGCCAGCAGCTTGTTCGGGACTTCTGGAAACACCATATATTTT
CASSLFGTSGNTIYF
>TRBJ1-1|TRBV11-3|-|TRBD1|15
TGTGCCAGCAGCTTATACGGGACAGAGGACACTGAAGCTTTCTTT
CASSLYGTEDTEAFF
>TRBJ2-1|TRBV6-1|few|-|12
TGTGCCACTGACTTAGCCTCCGATGAGCAGTTCTTC
CATDLASDEQFF
>TRBJ2-5|TRBV13|-|-|14
TGTGCCAGCAGCTCCCGGACAGCTTGGGAGACCCAGTACTTC
CASSSRTAWETQYF
>TRBJ1-1|TRBV5-1|-|-|14
TGCGCCAGCAGCTTGGAGGGGATGAACACTGAAGCTTTCTTT
CASSLEGMNTEAFF
>TRBJ2-7|TRBV4-2|-|-|13
TGTGCCAGCAGCCAGGAAACAGGAGACGAGCAGTACTTC
CASSQETGDEQYF
>TRBJ2-5|TRBV5-6|once|-|15
TGTGCCAGCAGCTATACAGGGATCGGACAAGAGACCCAGTACTTC
CASSYTGIGQETQYF
>TRBJ1-6|TRBV7-9|-|-|13
TGTGCCAGCTCCAAACTTACCGATTCACCCCTCCACTTT
CASSKLTDSPLHF